The rows below give T cell receptor beta chains drawn from one sample of a study of blood T cell repertoires in COVID-19. Profiled with immunoSEQ multiplex PCR; TCRdb holds only in-frame clones, not every one. The sample has some 270,000 clones; approximately 86% are singletons. Sequencing used peripheral blood. These receptors were taken from a man aged 40-49 years with active or convalescent COVID-19. Both conserved end residues are part of each CDR3. A D gene is named only where the DNA matches it firmly. Clone size is shown for a subset of rows, as once, few, many or a class of expanded clone.

v_call	clone_size	d_call	j_call	cdr3_aa	cdr3_nt
TRBV12-3/TRBV12-4	.	.	TRBJ1-5	CASSFSSNQPQHF	TGTGCCAGCAGTTTTTCGAGTAATCAGCCCCAGCATTTT
TRBV30	.	.	TRBJ1-2	CAWSVQGKKDGYTF	TGTGCCTGGAGTGTACAGGGTAAGAAGGATGGCTACACCTTC
TRBV7-2	.	TRBD1	TRBJ1-2	CASSLSGDRGGYYGYTF	TGTGCCAGCAGCCTCAGCGGTGACAGGGGAGGATACTATGGCTACACCTTC
TRBV3-1/TRBV3-2	.	.	TRBJ2-5	CASSLPGRETQYF	TGTGCCAGCAGCCTTCCTGGCCGAGAGACCCAGTACTTC
TRBV9	.	TRBD2	TRBJ2-7	CASSSSGSYEQYF	TGTGCCAGCAGCTCCAGCGGGAGCTACGAGCAGTACTTC
TRBV14	.	TRBD1	TRBJ2-2	CASSPRQGAREHRGAVF	TGTGCCAGCAGCCCCCGACAGGGGGCAAGAGAACACCGGGGAGCTGTTTTT
TRBV10-3	.	TRBD2	TRBJ2-5	CAISEGEGETQYF	TGTGCCATCAGTGAAGGGGAGGGGGAGACCCAGTACTTC
TRBV29-1	.	TRBD2	TRBJ2-1	CSVSLQILAGEYNEQFF	TGCAGCGTTAGTCTGCAAATACTAGCGGGGGAATACAATGAGCAGTTCTTC
TRBV11-2	.	.	TRBJ2-7	CASLQGGNEQYF	TGTGCCAGCCTCCAGGGGGGCAACGAGCAGTACTTC
TRBV4-2	.	TRBD1	TRBJ1-6	CASSQGGSRDSNSPLHF	TGTGCCAGCAGCCAAGGGGGTTCTCGGGACAGTAATTCACCCCTCCACTTT
TRBV28	.	TRBD1	TRBJ1-1	CASSLWTGNTEAFF	TGTGCCAGCAGTTTGTGGACAGGGAACACTGAAGCTTTCTTT
TRBV28	.	.	TRBJ2-7	CASSFRGPVSYEQYF	TGTGCCAGCAGTTTCAGGGGTCCCGTCTCCTACGAGCAGTACTTC
TRBV7-8	.	TRBD1	TRBJ2-7	CASSLVGQGAYEQYF	TGTGCCAGCAGCTTAGTCGGACAGGGGGCCTACGAGCAGTACTTC
TRBV4-1	.	.	TRBJ1-4	CASSQDPNNEKLFF	TGCGCCAGCAGCCAAGATCCTAACAATGAAAAACTGTTTTTT
TRBV5-1	.	.	TRBJ1-2	CASSLVRGQNYGYTF	TGCGCCAGCAGCTTGGTTCGCGGACAGAACTATGGCTACACCTTC
TRBV6-6	.	.	TRBJ2-1	CGSGAYNEQFF	TGTGGGAGCGGTGCCTACAATGAGCAGTTCTTC
TRBV30	.	.	TRBJ2-1	CAWSIGLLNEQFF	TGTGCCTGGAGCATCGGACTCTTAAATGAGCAGTTCTTC
TRBV15	.	.	TRBJ1-1	CATSVGPKAEAFF	TGTGCCACCAGCGTGGGCCCCAAGGCTGAAGCTTTCTTT
TRBV5-5	.	TRBD2	TRBJ2-5	CASSLAVAGGQETQYF	TGTGCCAGCAGCCTGGCGGTAGCGGGAGGCCAAGAGACCCAGTACTTC
TRBV24-1	once	TRBD1	TRBJ1-2	CATSETGGYGYTF	TGTGCCACCAGTGAGACAGGGGGCTATGGCTACACCTTC
TRBV6-1	.	.	TRBJ1-5	CASSETRGVSNQPQHF	TGTGCCAGCAGTGAAACCAGGGGCGTCAGCAATCAGCCCCAGCATTTT
TRBV9	.	.	TRBJ1-1	CASSVAQYTEAFF	TGTGCCAGCAGCGTAGCACAGTACACTGAAGCTTTCTTT
TRBV3-1/TRBV3-2	.	TRBD2	TRBJ2-7	CASSSIAGGQYEQYF	TGTGCCAGCAGCTCCATAGCGGGGGGGCAATACGAGCAGTACTTC
TRBV3-1/TRBV3-2	few	.	TRBJ1-1	CASSQLGGATEAFF	TGTGCCAGCAGCCAGCTGGGCGGGGCCACTGAAGCTTTCTTT
TRBV18	.	TRBD1	TRBJ1-1	CASSPGQGAFTEAFF	TGTGCCAGCTCGCCGGGACAGGGGGCGTTCACTGAAGCTTTCTTT
TRBV6-5	.	TRBD1	TRBJ1-2	CASSKARDRWYGYTF	TGTGCCAGCAGCAAAGCCCGGGACAGGTGGTATGGCTACACCTTC
TRBV27	few	TRBD1	TRBJ1-6	CASSPRDSPSPLHF	TGTGCCAGCAGCCCCCGGGACAGTCCTTCACCCCTCCACTTT
TRBV13	.	.	TRBJ2-5	CASSLGEGYQETQYF	TGTGCCAGCAGCTTAGGGGAGGGCTACCAAGAGACCCAGTACTTC
TRBV6-5	.	.	TRBJ1-1	CASNILPNTEAFF	TGTGCCAGCAACATACTACCGAACACTGAAGCTTTCTTT
TRBV15	few	.	TRBJ2-6	CATRPRVTGANVLTF	TGTGCCACCAGACCCAGGGTAACTGGGGCCAACGTCCTGACTTTC
TRBV5-4	.	TRBD1	TRBJ2-5	CASSQAFEGAPETQYF	TGTGCCAGCAGCCAGGCCTTTGAGGGGGCCCCGGAGACCCAGTACTTC
TRBV5-6	.	TRBD1	TRBJ2-7	CASSRDRGLDEQYF	TGTGCCAGCAGCCGGGACAGGGGGCTCGACGAGCAGTACTTC
TRBV28	.	.	TRBJ1-6	CASMEQGSPPLHF	TGTGCCAGCATGGAGCAGGGTAGTCCACCCCTCCACTTT
TRBV24-1	.	.	TRBJ1-4	CATSDLLRRGEKLFF	TGTGCCACCAGTGATTTGCTCCGAAGAGGTGAAAAACTGTTTTTT
TRBV3-1/TRBV3-2	.	.	TRBJ2-7	CASSQEASYEQYF	TGTGCCAGCAGCCAAGAGGCCAGCTACGAGCAGTACTTC
TRBV11-2	.	.	TRBJ1-5	CASSLDRGNQPQHF	TGTGCCAGCAGCTTAGACAGGGGCAATCAGCCCCAGCATTTT
TRBV19	.	TRBD2	TRBJ2-5	CASSIVAGEETQYF	TGTGCCAGTAGTATAGTAGCGGGAGAAGAGACCCAGTACTTC
TRBV29-1	once	.	TRBJ1-2	CSVEDWRGAGYTF	TGCAGCGTTGAAGATTGGCGGGGGGCCGGCTACACCTTC
TRBV4-1	.	.	TRBJ2-1	CASSQDTDSSSYNEQFF	TGCGCCAGCAGCCAAGATACTGATTCGAGCTCCTACAATGAGCAGTTCTTC
TRBV3-1/TRBV3-2	.	TRBD2	TRBJ2-5	CASSHFLSAGGSETQYF	TGTGCCAGCAGCCACTTTTTATCAGCGGGGGGTTCAGAGACCCAGTACTTC
TRBV10-3	.	.	TRBJ2-3	CAISPLADTQYF	TGTGCCATCAGCCCACTGGCAGATACGCAGTATTTT
TRBV10-3	.	.	TRBJ2-5	CAISESKTSTHLREETQYF	TGTGCCATCAGTGAGTCGAAAACGAGCACGCACCTGAGAGAGGAGACCCAGTACTTC
TRBV2	few	TRBD1	TRBJ1-6	CASGGHPMTGNNSPLHF	TGTGCCAGCGGGGGCCACCCTATGACAGGGAACAATTCACCCCTCCACTTT
TRBV7-6	many	TRBD1	TRBJ2-7	CASSLGTGVVHEQYF	TGTGCCAGCAGCTTAGGGACAGGGGTGGTTCACGAGCAGTACTTC
TRBV7-9	.	TRBD1	TRBJ1-2	CASSLAPDRWDYGYTF	TGTGCCAGCAGCTTAGCGCCGGACAGGTGGGACTATGGCTACACCTTC
TRBV3-1/TRBV3-2	.	TRBD1	TRBJ2-3	CASSYRQGTTDTQYF	TGTGCCAGCAGCTACCGACAGGGGACCACAGATACGCAGTATTTT
TRBV5-1	.	TRBD1	TRBJ2-7	CASSNRGSYPSEQYF	TGCGCCAGCAGCAACAGGGGTAGCTATCCCTCCGAGCAGTACTTC
TRBV24-1	.	.	TRBJ2-2	CATSARFGRGNTGELFF	TGTGCCACCAGTGCCAGGTTCGGCAGGGGGAACACCGGGGAGCTGTTTTTT
TRBV29-1	.	TRBD2	TRBJ2-2	CSVAGRAGGELFF	TGCAGCGTTGCCGGGAGGGCCGGCGGGGAGCTGTTTTTT
TRBV3-1/TRBV3-2	.	TRBD1	TRBJ1-1	CASSGQGTGAFF	TGTGCCAGCAGCGGACAGGGTACGGGAGCTTTCTTT
TRBV5-1	.	TRBD1	TRBJ2-7	CASSFRQGVFSYEQYF	TGCGCCAGCAGCTTCCGACAGGGGGTTTTCTCCTACGAGCAGTACTTC
TRBV28	.	TRBD2	TRBJ2-7	CASSLDSSGGVSYEQYF	TGTGCCAGCAGTTTGGATTCTAGCGGGGGAGTAAGCTACGAGCAGTACTTC